This T cell receptor beta chain was recorded in a study of blood T cell repertoires in COVID-19 (dated by TCRdb to about 2020). In terms of the full investigation: Collaborator samples came from the United States, Italy and Spain and covered acute and convalescent phases of COVID-19. Samples came from the ongoing ImmuneRACE study (first 160 participants) plus 1,254 subjects from 6 global collaborators. The repertoires were made available in a free public database intended to serve as a resource for research on the immune response to SARS-CoV-2. Nearly every sample came with metadata listing a de-identified subject ID, COVID-19 status, age in years and sex. Where HLA class I and class II types were available, the types were taken from metadata supplied by the sample provider, not from assay-based typing. Subjects who had been exposed to COVID-19, were actively infected with it, or had recovered from it provided the deeply sampled blood TCRbeta repertoires that made up the dataset. The material from the prospective study consisted of cDNA or gDNA derived from T cells, B-cell-depleted T cells, or PBMCs. Study-level results and caveats: The quantity of clinical and demographic metadata differed by source and by participant and was supplied without curation.

The CDR3, from cysteine to phenylalanine, totals 12 residues. Of the read, only the CDR3 DNA is kept; its 36 bases are in frame from base 1. After removal of 5 bases from V and 8 bases from J, the junction retains 5 bases not matched to a gene. The germline V gene gives CDR1 as MNHEY and CDR2 as SVGAGI. TCRbeta CDR3 regions were amplified from genomic DNA by means of the immunoSEQ Assay, a bias-controlled multiplex PCR. Regarding the original processing steps: The number of nucleated cells in each sample was estimated from the amplification of reference gene primers within the assay. Sequence reads were collapsed and filtered to measure the absolute abundance of every unique TCRbeta CDR3 rearrangement. For each sample, productive Simpson clonality was calculated as the square root of Simpson's diversity index across productive rearrangements. TCRdb carries this immuneACCESS record with in-frame sequences only. Its versions omit some clonotypes, under half of them owing to an unresolved V gene in the studies checked, with the rest unexplained. The V and J calls and clone size were taken over from that table, and D and trimming were inferred from the DNA. Counted in this sample were roughly 150,000 clones; around 90% of them appeared once. Of the sample, 2.5% to 3% is held by the ten largest clones.

This clone was found once. It has no known antigen specificity. Base-call qualities are not available, and no considerably larger clone is one nucleotide away. In Seattle, one collaborating source enrolled patients while the infection was active and tracked those patients longitudinally over the course of disease. Whole blood was collected in K2EDTA tubes by collaborating institutions according to the institutions' own protocols. For TCRbeta analysis, collaborator samples were shipped as frozen whole blood, as isolated PBMCs, or as DNA extracted from either sample type. The source material was peripheral blood. The clonotype originates from an elderly woman with COVID-19, enrolled during active disease. This receptor chain uses TRBV6-5 and TRBJ1-1, with TRBD1 matching 7 junction bases. The CDR3 region has the sequence CASSRRTGEAFF. The DNA is TGTGCCAGCAGTCGCCGGACAGGAGAAGCTTTCTTT.